One T cell receptor (beta chain) is described in this entry. This sample is part of a study of blood T cell repertoires in COVID-19. The repertoire was sequenced with immunoSEQ multiplex PCR; TCRdb's copy has only in-frame clones and lacks some. Of approximately 170,000 clones listed, about 89% are singletons. Germline V CDR1 and CDR2: SGHTA, FQGNSA. With 6 bases removed from V and 2 bases from J, the gap between germline ends came to 14 bases. The CDR3 is 14 residues long. The clonotype comes from a woman aged 18-29 years who had recovered from COVID-19. Sequencing was done on a sample of PBMCs or T cells enriched from blood (not recorded which). The rearrangement joins TRBV7-2 to TRBJ2-7, with D perhaps matching TRBD2 (7 bases). CDR3 bases: TGTGCCAGCAGAGGGGGGGGCAGGGCCTACGAGCAGTACTTC. This sequence encodes CASRGGGRAYEQYF.